These 20 T cell receptor beta chains came from one sample sequenced in a study of OX40 agonist ivuxolimab in advanced cancers. The library was produced with the immunoSEQ multiplex PCR assay. As stored in TCRdb, this immuneACCESS dataset retains in-frame rearrangements with V and J assigned. A fraction of the clones does not appear; measured against another copy, unresolved V genes explain less than half of the discrepancy, and the remainder lacks a known reason. The sample table holds roughly 17,000 clones, of which approximately 85% were seen once. The top ten hold 25% to 30% of the sample. This specimen was CD4+ or CD8+ T cells sorted from blood, taken in a trial of the OX40 agonist ivuxolimab. Receptors were obtained from an adult with an advanced solid tumor such as melanoma, head and neck, liver or kidney cancer.

V gene TRBV5-6 combines with J gene TRBJ1-5; D unclear. This CDR3 comprises 13 residues. Germline assignment: CDR1 SGHDT and CDR2 YYEEEE. Trimming removed 3 bases from V and 9 bases from J, with 13 bases in between. CDR3 sequence (DNA): TGTGCCAGCAGCTGGGGAGTCGGCCGGCCCCAGCATTTT. Its translation: CASSWGVGRPQHF.

Turning to this clone: At one of its ends the junction is not consistent with the germline gene, which may arise from a read error. The chain carries TRBV7-8 and TRBJ2-1; D possibly corresponds to TRBD2 (5 bases). Germline loops: CDR1 SGHVS, CDR2 FQNEAQ. This CDR3 has 15 residues. The CDR3 spells CASNPDLAGYDEQFF. CDR3 nucleotides: TGTGCCAGCAACCCGGATCTCGCGGGCTACGATGAGCAGTTCTTC. Based on the CDR3 plus reference TRBV7-8 and TRBJ2-1, the full variable domain is GAGVSQSPRYKVAKRGQDVALRCDPISGHVSLFWYQQALGQGPEFLTYFQNEAQLDKSGLPSDRFFAERPEGSVSTLKIQRTQQEDSAVYLCASNPDLAGYDEQFFGPGTRLTVL.

The chain recombines TRBV28 with TRBJ1-5; possibly TRBD1 for D (6 bases). The CDR3 length is 15 residues. Germline V gives CDR1 MDHEN, CDR2 SYDVKM. Trimming cost V 5 bases and J 9 bases, with 20 bases left between them. In DNA form, the CDR3 reads TGTGCCAGCAGTAGTACAGGGACCTCGTATAGGCCCCAGCATTTT. Translated, it gives CASSSTGTSYRPQHF.

The chain is built from TRBV28 and TRBJ2-7, with 8 bases lining up with TRBD1. The CDR3 runs to 14 residues. The germline CDR1 and CDR2 sequences are MDHEN and SYDVKM. Losses at the gene ends were 1 base for V and 5 bases for J; bases not matched to a gene: 4. The DNA for the CDR3 is TGTGCCAGCAGTTTATATTCAGGGGGCCACGAGCAGTACTTC. Its protein product is CASSLYSGGHEQYF. Using reference TRBV28 and TRBJ2-7 for the parts outside the CDR3, the full variable domain is DVKVTQSSRYLVKRTGEKVFLECVQDMDHENMFWYRQDPGLGLRLIYFSYDVKMKEKGDIPEGYSVSREKKERFSLILESASTNQTSMYLCASSLYSGGHEQYFGPGTRLTVT.

The V and J genes are TRBV30 and TRBJ2-5, with unresolved D. Trimming pared 3 bases from V and 1 base from J, leaving 6 bases between. The CDR3 is 12 amino acids. Germline CDR1 is GTSNPN and CDR2 is SVGIG (reference sequence). In DNA, the CDR3 is TGTGCCTGGAGAGCCGGCCAAGAGACCCAGTACTTC. It codes for CAWRAGQETQYF.

The V and J genes are TRBV4-1 and TRBJ2-2; D not certain. CDR3 length: 13 amino acids. Trimming stripped 1 base from V and 8 bases from J, with 8 bases between. Per germline, CDR1 MGHRA and CDR2 YSYEKL. CDR3 in amino acids: CASSQARSGELFF. In DNA form, the CDR3 reads TGCGCCAGCAGCCAAGCCCGTTCTGGGGAGCTGTTTTTT.

This clone has only one observation. The chain carries TRBV9 and TRBJ2-7, with a weak D call TRBD2 (7 bases). V was shortened by 4 bases and J by 2 bases, with 16 bases between the two germline ends. From germline, CDR1 is SGDLS and CDR2 YYNGEE. This CDR3 is built from 15 residues. The CDR3 here is CASSLSGEGAYEQYF. CDR3 sequence (DNA): TGTGCCAGCAGCTTAAGCGGGGAGGGGGCCTACGAGCAGTACTTC.

This clone was detected once. The V and J genes are TRBV27 and TRBJ1-2; a weak D match, TRBD1 (6 bases). V shed 6 bases and J shed 6 bases, with 23 bases lying between them. The CDR3 consists of 16 residues. In germline, CDR1 is MNHEY, CDR2 SMNVEV (reference sequence). The CDR3 DNA follows: TGTGCCAGCAGCCACCACCCAGAGGGGGAGAGGCATGGCTACACCTTC. It specifies CASSHHPEGERHGYTF.

This clone has more than one count but fewer than ten. The chain employs TRBV11-2 and TRBJ2-7; 10 nucleotides match TRBD2. Per germline, CDR1 SGHAT and CDR2 FQNNGV. This CDR3 is built from 16 residues. V trimming: 5 bases; J trimming: 3 bases; junction bases outside the gene matches: 10. CDR3 residues: CASSPDRLAGVYEQYF. CDR3 DNA: TGTGCCAGCAGCCCCGATAGGCTAGCGGGGGTCTACGAGCAGTACTTC. The entire variable domain, with the rest obtained from reference TRBV11-2 and TRBJ2-7, is as follows: EAGVAQSPRYKIIEKRQSVAFWCNPISGHATLYWYQQILGQGPKLLIQFQNNGVVDDSQLPKDRFSAERLKGVDSTLKIQPAKLEDSAVYLCASSPDRLAGVYEQYFGPGTRLTVT.

The rearrangement links TRBV5-8 to TRBJ1-2; D not certain. The CDR3 totals 13 residues. V lost 0 bases and J 7 bases, leaving 10 bases between the germline ends. Germline-derived CDR1 and CDR2 are SGHTS and YDEGEE. The chain's CDR3 is CASSLGRFRGYTF. DNA for the CDR3: TGTGCCAGCAGCTTGGGCAGATTCCGTGGCTACACCTTC.

This clone was counted a few times. The CDR3, as DNA: TGTGCCAGCAGTTTAGGTAGGGGGACTAGCGGGTACGAGCAGTACTTC. Protein product: CASSLGRGTSGYEQYF. This rearrangement joins TRBV28 to TRBJ2-7; TRBD2 matches 12 bases. CDR1 MDHEN and CDR2 SYDVKM come from the germline V gene. This CDR3 spans 16 amino acids. The junction had 6 bases not matched to a gene; V was cut back by 2 bases and J by 4 bases.

The rearrangement links TRBV6-6 to TRBJ2-1, with TRBD1 as a possible D gene (6 bases). The CDR3 is 12 residues long. V was clipped by 10 bases and J by 9 bases, with 16 bases between them. In germline, CDR1 is MNHNY, CDR2 SVGAGI (reference sequence). CDR3 DNA sequence: TGTGCCATTGCCACAGGGCCGGGTGAGCAGTTCTTC. Amino acid sequence: CAIATGPGEQFF.

This sequence joins TRBV7-9 and TRBJ2-7; no clear D gene. This CDR3 contains 11 residues. V lost 4 bases and J lost 6, with 7 bases in between. Germline V CDR1 and CDR2: SEHNR, FQNEAQ (reference sequence). Here the CDR3 DNA reads TGTGCCAGCAGCTCCCTCGCCGAGCAGTACTTC. Its translation: CASSSLAEQYF.

The rearrangement uses TRBV10-2 and TRBJ2-3, with D possibly being TRBD1 or TRBD2 (5 bases each). CDR1 is WSHSY, CDR2 SAAADI, per germline. CDR3 length: 18 residues. Trimming removed 3 bases at V and 2 bases at J, with 21 bases between. This CDR3 is CASSDPWGPPPNTDTQYF. DNA of the CDR3: TGCGCCAGCAGTGACCCGTGGGGACCCCCACCGAACACAGATACGCAGTATTTT.

The chain carries TRBV6-5 and TRBJ1-2; possibly TRBD1 for D (5 bases). V was clipped by 5 bases and J by 6 bases, with 16 bases between them. CDR1 is MNHEY, CDR2 SVGAGI, per germline. CDR3 length: 14 residues. In nucleotides, the CDR3 is TGTGCCAGCAGTGATATCGGGACCCTCGATGGCTACACCTTC. Protein: CASSDIGTLDGYTF.

The chain links TRBV28 to TRBJ1-2; D is unresolved. The CDR3 loop spans 14 amino acids. Germline assignment: CDR1 MDHEN and CDR2 SYDVKM. Trimming removed 7 bases at V and 4 bases at J, with 16 bases between. In DNA form, the CDR3 reads TGTGCCAGCACTTTGGGCATAGGATTCTATGGCTACACCTTC. It is translated as CASTLGIGFYGYTF.

The chain employs TRBV4-2 and TRBJ1-1, with D possibly being TRBD1 (5 bases). This CDR3 comprises 13 residues. The germline gives CDR1 LGHNA, CDR2 YNFKEQ. V was trimmed by 2 bases and J by 6 bases, leaving 10 bases between them. The CDR3 spells CASSQRGNAEAFF. CDR3 bases: TGTGCCAGCAGCCAACGGGGCAACGCTGAAGCTTTCTTT.

J is TRBJ2-3 and V is TRBV29-1; 11 bases match TRBD2. The germline gives CDR1 SQVTM, CDR2 ANQGSEA. V dropped 3 bases and J dropped 6; count of bases not matched to a gene: 2. There are 13 residues in the CDR3. The CDR3 reads CSVDSGREDTQYF. The DNA of the CDR3 is TGCAGCGTTGATAGCGGGAGGGAGGATACGCAGTATTTT.

CDR3 region: CASSFSGALYTDTQYF. DNA for the CDR3: TGTGCCAGCAGTTTCTCCGGGGCTTTGTACACAGATACGCAGTATTTT. The chain couples TRBV28 to TRBJ2-3; tentatively, D is TRBD1 or TRBD2 (5 bases each). V gave up 3 bases and J gave up 2 bases, with 15 bases separating them. Germline V gene lookup returns CDR1 MDHEN and CDR2 SYDVKM. The length of the CDR3 is 16 residues.

The chain couples TRBV7-6 to TRBJ2-1; a possible D gene is TRBD2 (5 bases). The V end was cut by 2 bases, the J end by 9 bases, with 20 bases between. Germline V gives CDR1 SGHVS, CDR2 FNYEAQ. The CDR3 sequence is 16 residues long. The CDR3 sequence: CASSLPSAGAWGEQFF. As DNA, the CDR3 is TGTGCCAGCAGCTTACCCTCCGCGGGTGCTTGGGGTGAGCAGTTCTTC.